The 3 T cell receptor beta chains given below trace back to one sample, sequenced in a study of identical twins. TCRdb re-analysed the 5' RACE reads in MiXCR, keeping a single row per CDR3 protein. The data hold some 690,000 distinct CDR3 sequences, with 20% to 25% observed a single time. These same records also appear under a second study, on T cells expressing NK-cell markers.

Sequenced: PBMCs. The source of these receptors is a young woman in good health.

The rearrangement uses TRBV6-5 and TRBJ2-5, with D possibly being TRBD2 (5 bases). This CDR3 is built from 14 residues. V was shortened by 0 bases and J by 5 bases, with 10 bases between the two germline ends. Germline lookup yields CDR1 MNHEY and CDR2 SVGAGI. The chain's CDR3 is CASSYSRGGETQYF. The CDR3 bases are TGTGCCAGCAGTTACTCCCGGGGTGGGGAGACCCAGTACTTC.

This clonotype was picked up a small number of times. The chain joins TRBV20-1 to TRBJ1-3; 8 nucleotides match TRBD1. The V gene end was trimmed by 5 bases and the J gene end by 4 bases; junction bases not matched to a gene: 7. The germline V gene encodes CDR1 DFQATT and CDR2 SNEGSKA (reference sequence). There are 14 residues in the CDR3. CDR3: CSAETGATGNTIYF. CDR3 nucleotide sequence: TGCAGTGCTGAGACAGGGGCCACCGGAAACACCATATATTTT.

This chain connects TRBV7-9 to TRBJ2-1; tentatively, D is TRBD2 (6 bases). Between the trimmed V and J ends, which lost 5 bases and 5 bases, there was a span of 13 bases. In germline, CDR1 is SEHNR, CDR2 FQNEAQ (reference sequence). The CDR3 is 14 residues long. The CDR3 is CASSPIAVHNEQFF. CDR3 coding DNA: TGTGCCAGCAGCCCCATAGCGGTCCACAATGAGCAGTTCTTC. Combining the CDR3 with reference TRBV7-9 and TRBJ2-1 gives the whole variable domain DTGVSQNPRHKITKRGQNVTFRCDPISEHNRLYWYRQTLGQGPEFLTYFQNEAQLEKSRLLSDRFSAERPKGSFSTLEIQRTEQGDSAMYLCASSPIAVHNEQFFGPGTRLTVL.